The text below deals with one TCR beta chain. What it binds is unknown. This entry belongs to a study of graft-versus-host responses after intestinal transplantation. Study in general: Transplant types were multivisceral, liver-intestinal, or isolated intestinal. Anti-thymocyte globulin induction preceded 2 to 4 years of tacrolimus and steroid maintenance in all recipients. Findings of the study overall: Association was observed between peak circulating GvH clone levels and early post-transplant HvG declines.

Measured with immunoSEQ multiplex PCR; TCRdb has only the in-frame clones, and not every one. Counted here are over 120,000 clones, around nine tenths occurring once; the ten biggest clones make up roughly 0.2%. Trimming left V 0 bases short and J 7 bases short, with 19 bases between. This CDR3 has 18 residues. Germline CDR1 reads SGHDN; CDR2 reads FVKESK. This sample comprised unstimulated CD4+ T cells sorted from spleen or lymph node cells, obtained before intestinal transplant. This chain joins TRBV14 and TRBJ1-6; weak D call: TRBD1 (5 bases). The sequence was collected from a human donor who received an intestinal transplant. CDR3 loop: CASSQDREGFYRNSPLHF. Written as DNA, the CDR3 is TGTGCCAGCAGCCAAGACAGGGAGGGATTCTATCGGAATTCACCCCTCCACTTT.